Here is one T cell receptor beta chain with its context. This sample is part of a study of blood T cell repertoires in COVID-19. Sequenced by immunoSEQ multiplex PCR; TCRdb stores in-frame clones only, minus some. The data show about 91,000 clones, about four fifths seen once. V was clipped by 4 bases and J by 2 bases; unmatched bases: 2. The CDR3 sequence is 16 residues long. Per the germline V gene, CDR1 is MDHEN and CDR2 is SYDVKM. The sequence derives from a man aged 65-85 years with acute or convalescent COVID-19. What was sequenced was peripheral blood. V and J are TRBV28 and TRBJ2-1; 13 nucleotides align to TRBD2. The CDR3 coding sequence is TGTGCCAGCAGTTGGGGACTAGCGGGGCCCTACAATGAGCAGTTCTTC. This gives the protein CASSWGLAGPYNEQFF.